This T cell receptor beta chain was profiled in a study of cytomegalovirus exposure and HLA in healthy donors. As for the study in general: As an earlier analysis found, roughly 180 million T cells yielded approximately 100 million unique TCR beta sequences.

PCR primers comprised 60 Vbeta and 13 Jbeta primers. Data came from immunoSEQ multiplex PCR; TCRdb stores just in-frame clones and leaves some out. Counted here are about 170,000 clones, around 74% occurring once; the ten biggest clones make up 2% to 2.5%. This CDR3 contains 16 residues. Germline values: CDR1 MNHEY, CDR2 SMNVEV (reference sequence). V shed 2 bases and J shed 3 bases, with 16 bases lying between them. Study-wide points: Previously analyzed data showed that most TCR beta V segments were productive at a frequency of about 87% or about 30%.

Remarks on this clone: Its antigen remains unknown.

The TCR originated in a female donor in good health and CMV-seronegative. The specimen was PBMCs. The chain links TRBV27 to TRBJ1-2; perhaps TRBD1 as D (6 bases). CDR3 sequence (DNA): TGTGCCAGCAGTTTAAGGGGGTGGGCGGTCGACTATGGCTACACCTTC. Amino acid sequence: CASSLRGWAVDYGYTF.